This passage covers 22 T cell receptor beta chains from one sample sequenced in a study of cytomegalovirus exposure and HLA in healthy donors. PCR primers comprised 60 Vbeta and 13 Jbeta primers. The table came from immunoSEQ multiplex PCR; TCRdb's copy has only in-frame clones and leaves some out. The data show approximately 170,000 clones, 75% seen once. Sequenced material: PBMCs. The receptors derive from a male donor in good health and CMV-seronegative.

V and J are TRBV7-9 and TRBJ2-5, with D perhaps TRBD2 (5 bases). CDR1 is SEHNR, CDR2 FQNEAQ, per germline (reference sequence). Deletions cut 5 bases from V and 5 bases from J, with 15 bases between. This CDR3 contains 14 residues. The CDR3 DNA is TGTGCCAGCAGCCCGAGCGGCGGAGTGGAGACCCAGTACTTC. This codes for CASSPSGGVETQYF.

The J gene is TRBJ2-2, the V gene TRBV7-9; D possibly corresponds to TRBD1 (6 bases). The ends were cut back, 1 base at V and 3 bases at J, with 9 bases in the middle. This CDR3 is built from 15 residues. Germline CDR1 and CDR2: SEHNR and FQNEAQ (reference sequence). CDR3 in DNA: TGTGCCAGCAGCTTAGTTTCAGGGGACACCGGGGAGCTGTTTTTT. It encodes CASSLVSGDTGELFF. Drawing the rest from reference TRBV7-9 and TRBJ2-2, the complete variable domain is DTGVSQNPRHKITKRGQNVTFRCDPISEHNRLYWYRQTLGQGPEFLTYFQNEAQLEKSRLLSDRFSAERPKGSFSTLEIQRTEQGDSAMYLCASSLVSGDTGELFFGEGSRLTVL.

The V call is TRBV28, the J call TRBJ2-2, with D perhaps TRBD2 (6 bases). V gave up 6 bases and J gave up 7 bases, with 15 bases separating them. Germline assignment: CDR1 MDHEN and CDR2 SYDVKM. The CDR3 covers 14 residues. CDR3 DNA: TGTGCCAGCAGGGTGGAGGGGAGCGGCGGGGAGCTGTTTTTT. It codes for CASRVEGSGGELFF. The full variable domain, with the rest looked up from reference TRBV28 and TRBJ2-2, is DVKVTQSSRYLVKRTGEKVFLECVQDMDHENMFWYRQDPGLGLRLIYFSYDVKMKEKGDIPEGYSVSREKKERFSLILESASTNQTSMYLCASRVEGSGGELFFGEGSRLTVL.

This sequence joins TRBV5-1 and TRBJ2-1, with TRBD1 identical over 7 bases. Germline CDR1 and CDR2: SGHRS and YFSETQ. J was trimmed by 7 bases and V by 0 bases; bases with no gene match: 7. The CDR3 runs 15 residues. CDR3 nucleotide sequence: TGCGCCAGCAGCTTGGGGGCCACAGGGGAAAATGAGCAGTTCTTC. It translates to CASSLGATGENEQFF.

The V gene is TRBV29-1, the J gene TRBJ2-3, with 11 bases aligning to TRBD1. Germline V gene lookup returns CDR1 SQVTM and CDR2 ANQGSEA. J was trimmed by 4 bases and V by 7 bases; bases with no gene match: 7. This CDR3 comprises 14 residues. CDR3 loop: CSGRTGGEADTQYF. DNA for the CDR3: TGCAGCGGACGGACAGGGGGCGAAGCAGATACGCAGTATTTT.

This clone was counted once. The rearrangement joins TRBV5-4 to TRBJ2-7, with D possibly being TRBD1 (6 bases). Trimming removed 0 bases from V and 3 bases from J, with 13 bases in between. Per germline, CDR1 SGHNT and CDR2 YYREEE (reference sequence). The CDR3 spans 15 residues. The CDR3 loop reads CASSLDRDTFYEQYF. The CDR3, as DNA: TGTGCCAGCAGCTTGGACCGGGACACCTTCTACGAGCAGTACTTC.

CDR3 sequence: CASSPRTGDTEAFF. The CDR3 DNA is TGTGCCAGCAGCCCCAGAACAGGGGACACTGAAGCTTTCTTT. This chain connects TRBV9 to TRBJ1-1, with 7 bases aligning to TRBD1. The V segment lost 4 bases and the J segment 3 bases; nucleotides outside the gene matches: 6. Germline V gives CDR1 SGDLS, CDR2 YYNGEE. The CDR3 runs 14 residues.

The chain uses TRBV7-6 and TRBJ1-4, with TRBD1 matching over 8 bases. Trimming took 1 base from V and 7 from J; bases not matched to a gene: 8. Germline CDR1 and CDR2: SGHVS and FNYEAQ. This CDR3 contains 16 residues. DNA for the CDR3: TGTGCCAGCAGCTTAGGGACAGGGAAGATTGGTGAAAAACTGTTTTTT. Translation: CASSLGTGKIGEKLFF.

V gene TRBV28 combines with J gene TRBJ2-7; 7 positions agree with TRBD2. Germline lookup yields CDR1 MDHEN and CDR2 SYDVKM. The CDR3 has 15 amino acids. Unmatched junction bases numbered 7, after V lost 3 bases and J lost 2 bases. The CDR3 loop is CASSFPWGGTYEQYF. CDR3 in DNA: TGTGCCAGCAGTTTCCCTTGGGGAGGGACCTACGAGCAGTACTTC.

In its sample, this clone was seen a few times. V and J are TRBV2 and TRBJ1-1; D may be TRBD1 (5 bases). V dropped 4 bases and J dropped 7 bases, with 7 bases sitting between them. The CDR3 length is 11 residues. Looked up from germline, CDR1 is SNHLY and CDR2 is FYNNEI. CDR3 protein: CASSVDSEAFF. CDR3 DNA: TGTGCCAGCAGTGTAGACAGTGAAGCTTTCTTT.

The genes are TRBV25-1 and TRBJ2-7, with 9 positions matching TRBD1. The CDR3 extends over 14 amino acids. CDR1 and CDR2 (germline): MGHDK, SYGVNS. With V trimmed by 5 bases and J by 0 bases, 2 bases remained unmatched. The CDR3 protein is CASSTDRGSYEQYF. CDR3 coding DNA: TGTGCCAGCAGTACGGACAGGGGCTCCTACGAGCAGTACTTC.

The rearrangement uses TRBV18 and TRBJ2-3; 8 nucleotides agree with TRBD1. The CDR3 consists of 17 residues. With V trimmed by 0 bases and J by 0 bases, 5 bases remained unmatched. Germline V gene lookup returns CDR1 KGHSH and CDR2 LQKENI. The CDR3 DNA reads as TGTGCCAGCTCACCACCTCCAACAGGGGGTAGCACAGATACGCAGTATTTT. It codes for CASSPPPTGGSTDTQYF.

This clone was counted a single time. This CDR3 is CASSQQGYEQYF. CDR3 sequence (DNA): TGTGCCAGCAGTCAACAGGGATACGAGCAGTACTTC. V usage is TRBV6-1 and J usage is TRBJ2-7; D perhaps matches TRBD1 (6 bases). Trimming took off 5 bases at V and 4 bases at J, with 9 bases between the two ends. The CDR3 totals 12 residues. CDR1 MNHNS and CDR2 SASEGT come from the germline V gene.

The V gene is TRBV27, the J gene TRBJ2-1; D is unresolved. V lost 6 bases, J lost 0 bases, and 9 bases lay in between. Germline loops: CDR1 MNHEY, CDR2 SMNVEV (reference sequence). The CDR3 covers 14 residues. CDR3 sequence reads: CASSPTGSYNEQFF. DNA for the CDR3: TGTGCCAGCAGCCCAACCGGCTCCTACAATGAGCAGTTCTTC.

This clone has more than one count but fewer than ten. The genes are TRBV5-4 and TRBJ2-7, with 8 bases lining up with TRBD2. The germline CDR1 and CDR2 sequences are SGHNT and YYREEE (reference sequence). CDR3 length equals 16 residues. V lost 0 bases and J lost 2; bases outside the gene matches: 7. The CDR3, as DNA: TGTGCCAGCAGCTTGGGGGGAGGTAGCGGGGCCTACGAGCAGTACTTC. It codes for CASSLGGGSGAYEQYF.

This clone was observed a few times. The V call is TRBV10-1, the J call TRBJ1-3; D is unclear. CDR1 is WNHNN, CDR2 SYGVQD, per germline (reference sequence). The germline V and J ends were trimmed by 9 bases and 1 base, with 7 bases remaining between them. The CDR3 is made up of 12 amino acids. The DNA for the CDR3 is TGCGCCAGTTCGTGTTCTGGAAACACCATATATTTT. It encodes CASSCSGNTIYF.

To note about this clone: The CDR3 carries no conserved terminal phenylalanine or tryptophan, so it likely arises from a read error. It is unclear where the CDR3 begins or ends on the DNA, so no DNA is shown, and the CDR3 is as TCRdb lists it. CDR3 residues: CASKTVVK. The rearrangement uses TRBV10-1 and TRBJ2-7; the D call TRBD1 from the table was never checked on the DNA. Germline-derived CDR1 and CDR2 are WNHNN and SYGVQD (reference sequence). With termini counted, the CDR3 has 8 amino acids.

The genes are TRBV27 and TRBJ2-1, with a weak D call TRBD2 (6 bases). The V end was cut by 5 bases, the J end by 4 bases, with 18 bases between. CDR3 length: 16 residues. The germline V gene encodes CDR1 MNHEY and CDR2 SMNVEV (reference sequence). CDR3: CASSPKLIGSYNEQFF. In nucleotides, the CDR3 is TGTGCCAGCAGTCCCAAACTGATCGGGAGTTACAATGAGCAGTTCTTC.

Notes on this clone: This specimen includes other DNA sequences encoding the same CDR3. This chain connects TRBV30 to TRBJ2-2; TRBD1 matches at 8 bases. V was pared by 3 bases and J by 0 bases, with 0 bases of the junction left unmatched. CDR1 and CDR2 from the germline V gene are GTSNPN and SVGIG (reference sequence). This CDR3 is 14 amino acids long. The CDR3 DNA follows: TGTGCCTGGAGCAGGGGGCCGAACACCGGGGAGCTGTTTTTT. Protein sequence: CAWSRGPNTGELFF.

The chain is built from TRBV13 and TRBJ2-3, with 9 bases aligning to TRBD2. V dropped 5 bases and J dropped 2; count of bases not matched to a gene: 8. Germline assignment: CDR1 PRHDT and CDR2 FYEKMQ (reference sequence). The CDR3 consists of 16 residues. CDR3 protein: CASSTSSGGFTDTQYF. CDR3 DNA sequence: TGTGCCAGCAGCACATCAAGCGGGGGGTTCACAGATACGCAGTATTTT.

The chain links TRBV4-1 to TRBJ2-5; 7 bases line up with TRBD2. Germline trimming cut 3 bases from V and 11 bases from J; bases unmatched to any gene: 6. The CDR3 covers 12 residues. In germline, CDR1 is MGHRA, CDR2 YSYEKL. For the CDR3, the DNA is TGCGCCAGCAGCCAGGGAGGGCGGGAGCAGTACTTC. Translated, it gives CASSQGGREQYF.

This clone was picked up one time. The J gene is TRBJ2-3, the V gene TRBV2; unclear D gene. The CDR3 contains 16 residues. Trimming cost V 3 bases and J 4 bases, with 17 bases left between them. Germline V gene data show CDR1 as SNHLY and CDR2 as FYNNEI. Here the CDR3 reads CASSDSSASVSDTQYF. CDR3 bases: TGTGCCAGCAGTGATAGCAGCGCGAGTGTATCAGATACGCAGTATTTT.